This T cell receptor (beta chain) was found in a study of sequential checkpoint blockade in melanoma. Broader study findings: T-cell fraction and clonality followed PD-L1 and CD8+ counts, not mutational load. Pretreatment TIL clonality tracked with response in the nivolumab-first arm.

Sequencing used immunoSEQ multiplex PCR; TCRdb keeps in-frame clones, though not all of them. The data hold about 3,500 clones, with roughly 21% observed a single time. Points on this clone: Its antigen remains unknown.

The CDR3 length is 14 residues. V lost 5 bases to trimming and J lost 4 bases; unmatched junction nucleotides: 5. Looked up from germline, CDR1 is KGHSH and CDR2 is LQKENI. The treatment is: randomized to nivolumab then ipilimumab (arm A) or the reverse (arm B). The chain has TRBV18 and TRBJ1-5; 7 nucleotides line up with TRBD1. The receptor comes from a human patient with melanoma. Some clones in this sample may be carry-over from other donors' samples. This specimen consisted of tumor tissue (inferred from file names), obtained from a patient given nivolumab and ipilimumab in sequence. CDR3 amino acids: CASSFSTGNQPQHF. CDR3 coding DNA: TGTGCCAGCTCATTTTCGACAGGGAATCAGCCCCAGCATTTT.